This T cell receptor beta chain was captured in a study of T cells after yellow fever vaccination. Broader study findings: Most primary-vaccination clones reappeared after the booster (96% CD4, about 87% CD8). A faster peak, day 5 versus 15, was reached by the weaker secondary response.

This clonotype has a count of ten or more. Its target is unknown. CDR3 length equals 15 residues. The TCR cDNA carried a universal primer site and UMIs from 5'RACE template switching. TCRdb passed the 5' RACE reads through MiXCR, listing each CDR3 protein once. The repertoire includes some 120,000 distinct CDR3 sequences, 6.5% to 9% of them detected once, and about 25% sits in the top ten. This chain connects TRBV21-1 to TRBJ2-4; the table gives TRBD1 as D, unverified against the DNA. TRBV21-1 is described as a pseudogene. The input for sequencing was CD8+ T cells sorted from PBMCs, taken 45 days after the yellow fever booster vaccination. This clonotype was sampled from a man aged 25-45 years who received the YFV17D yellow fever vaccine. The CDR3 protein is CARGGPAGGKNIQYF. CDR3 DNA sequence: TGTGCCCGCGGCGGCCCTGCAGGGGGTAAAAACATTCAGTACTTC.